These 7 T cell receptor beta chains share one sample of origin, sequenced in a study of blood T cell repertoires in COVID-19. The protocol was immunoSEQ multiplex PCR, while the TCRdb copy is restricted to in-frame clones and leaves out a portion. The sample shows 150,000 to 160,000 clones, 75% to 90% of them seen only once. The sample comprised peripheral blood. These receptors came from a woman aged 40 to 50 with acute or convalescent COVID-19.

This rearrangement joins TRBV6-2 or TRBV6-3 to TRBJ1-5; TRBD1 matches 8 bases. V was pared by 0 bases and J by 3 bases, with 4 bases of the junction left unmatched. Germline V gene lookup returns CDR1 MNHEY and CDR2 SVGEGT. This CDR3 is 16 amino acids long. In DNA, the CDR3 is TGTGCCAGCAGTTACTCTGGGACAGGAAACAATCAGCCCCAGCATTTT. This encodes CASSYSGTGNNQPQHF.

The CDR3 nucleotides read TGTGCCAGCAGTCCCGGACGGGGCTACGAGCAGTACTTC. This encodes CASSPGRGYEQYF. V gene TRBV27 combines with J gene TRBJ2-7, with TRBD2 as a possible D gene (5 bases). Trimming removed 5 bases at V and 3 bases at J, with 11 bases between. Germline-derived CDR1 and CDR2 are MNHEY and SMNVEV (reference sequence). This CDR3 is 13 amino acids long.

The chain uses TRBV28 and TRBJ1-2, with 9 bases aligning to TRBD1. Per the germline V gene, CDR1 is MDHEN and CDR2 is SYDVKM. With 4 bases clipped from V and 5 bases from J, the junction kept 8 bases outside the gene matches. The CDR3 length is 15 residues. The CDR3 protein is CASSSGTGSIYGYTF. CDR3 DNA: TGTGCCAGCAGTTCCGGGACAGGGTCGATTTATGGCTACACCTTC.

The chain joins TRBV7-8 to TRBJ1-3, with a tentative D call TRBD1 (5 bases). Looked up from germline, CDR1 is SGHVS and CDR2 is FQNEAQ. CDR3 size: 16 residues. V lost 5 bases to trimming and J lost 2 bases, with 16 bases between them. The CDR3 is CASSPLQGRTGNTIYF. The CDR3 DNA sequence: TGTGCCAGCAGCCCCTTGCAGGGAAGAACTGGAAACACCATATATTTT.

CDR3 sequence reads: CSASRAGYNEQFF. The CDR3 DNA sequence: TGCAGTGCTAGTCGTGCGGGCTACAATGAGCAGTTCTTC. The V call is TRBV20-1, the J call TRBJ2-1; D is perhaps TRBD2 (5 bases). The germline V and J ends were trimmed by 3 bases and 3 bases, with 9 bases remaining between them. This CDR3 is 13 amino acids long. Germline-derived CDR1 and CDR2 are DFQATT and SNEGSKA (reference sequence).

V and J are TRBV3-1 (or the pseudogene TRBV3-2) and TRBJ2-3; TRBD2 agrees at 11 bases. CDR3 size: 17 residues. With V trimmed by 1 base and J by 5 bases, 8 bases remained unmatched. Germline CDR1 is LGHDT and CDR2 is YNNKEL (reference sequence). Written as DNA, the CDR3 is TGTGCCAGCAGCCAAGCGACTAGCGGGATTAGGCAAGATACGCAGTATTTT. As protein: CASSQATSGIRQDTQYF.

The rearrangement links TRBV7-2 to TRBJ2-7; D ambiguous. CDR1 is SGHTA and CDR2 is FQGNSA in the germline V gene. The V end lost 1 base, the J end lost 6 bases, and 16 bases lay between the germline ends. The CDR3 contains 15 residues. CDR3 in DNA: TGTGCCAGCAGCTTAGTTGCTAACGGTGCTGGCGAGCAGTACTTC. This codes for CASSLVANGAGEQYF.